This TCR beta chain was observed in a study of blood T cell repertoires in COVID-19. The CDR3 loop spans 13 amino acids. The V and J ends lost 1 base and 6 bases respectively, with 9 bases between them. The germline V gene has CDR1 MGHDK and CDR2 SYGVNS. The authors' processing: Nucleated cell number was recorded as an estimate derived from reference gene primer amplification. The method was immunoSEQ multiplex PCR; TCRdb's version includes in-frame clones alone and lacks a portion of them. For V, J and clone size, that table is used; D and trimming come from the DNA. Of 270,000 or so clones detected, just over 85% appear once; the ten largest clones hold 3%.

The chain recombines TRBV25-1 with TRBJ1-2; D not resolved. Material for sequencing was peripheral blood. The TCR sequence derives from a woman aged 30 to 39 with active or convalescent COVID-19. As DNA, the CDR3 is TGTGCCAGCAGTGAATTTTCGGGAGATGGCTACACCTTC. Translating it yields CASSEFSGDGYTF.